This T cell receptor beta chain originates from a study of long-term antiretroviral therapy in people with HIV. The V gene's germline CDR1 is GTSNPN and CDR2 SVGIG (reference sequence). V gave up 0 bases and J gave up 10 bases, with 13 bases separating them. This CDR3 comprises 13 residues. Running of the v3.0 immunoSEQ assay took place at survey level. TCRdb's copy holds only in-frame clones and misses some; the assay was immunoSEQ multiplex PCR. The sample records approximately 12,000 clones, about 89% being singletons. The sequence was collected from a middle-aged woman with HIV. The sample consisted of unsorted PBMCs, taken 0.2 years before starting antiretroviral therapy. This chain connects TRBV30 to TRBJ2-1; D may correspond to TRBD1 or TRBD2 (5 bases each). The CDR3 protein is CAWSVWGKAEQFF. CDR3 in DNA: TGTGCCTGGAGTGTTTGGGGGAAGGCCGAGCAGTTCTTC.